Included here is one T cell receptor (beta chain) sequence, with context. Healthy bone marrow donors made up the donors. The data were taken from a study of cytomegalovirus exposure and HLA in healthy donors. The PCR was carried out with 60 Vbeta primers and 13 Jbeta primers. TCRdb keeps only in-frame clones here, not all; method: immunoSEQ multiplex PCR. The table lists almost 90,000 clones, 85% of them singletons. The CDR3 is 17 amino acids. V shed 5 bases, J shed 3 bases, and the junction held 10 bases outside the gene matches. CDR1 and CDR2 (germline): SGHTA, FQGNSA. This TCR was recovered from a man between 35 and 55 years old in good health and CMV-seropositive. The chain recombines TRBV7-2 with TRBJ2-1; 10 positions match TRBD2. Sequencing used PBMCs. The CDR3 nucleotides are TGTGCCAGCAGCCTTAGGACCACTAGCGGGGTCTACAATGAGCAGTTCTTC. Protein product: CASSLRTTSGVYNEQFF.